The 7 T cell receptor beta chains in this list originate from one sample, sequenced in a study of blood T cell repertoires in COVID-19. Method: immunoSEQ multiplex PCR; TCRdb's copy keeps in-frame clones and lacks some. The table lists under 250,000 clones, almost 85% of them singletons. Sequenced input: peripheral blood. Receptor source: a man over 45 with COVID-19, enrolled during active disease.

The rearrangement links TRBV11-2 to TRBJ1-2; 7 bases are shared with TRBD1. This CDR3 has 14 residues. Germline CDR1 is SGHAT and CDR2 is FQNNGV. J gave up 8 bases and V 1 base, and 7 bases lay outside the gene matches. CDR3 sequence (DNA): TGTGCCAGCAGCTTAGCCCAGGGGGTAAGCGGCTACACCTTC. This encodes CASSLAQGVSGYTF.

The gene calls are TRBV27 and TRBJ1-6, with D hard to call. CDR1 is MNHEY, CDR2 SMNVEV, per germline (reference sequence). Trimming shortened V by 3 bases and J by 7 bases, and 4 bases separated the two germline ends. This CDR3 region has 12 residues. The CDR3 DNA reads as TGTGCCAGCAGTTTCCTAAATTCACCCCTCCACTTT. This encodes CASSFLNSPLHF.

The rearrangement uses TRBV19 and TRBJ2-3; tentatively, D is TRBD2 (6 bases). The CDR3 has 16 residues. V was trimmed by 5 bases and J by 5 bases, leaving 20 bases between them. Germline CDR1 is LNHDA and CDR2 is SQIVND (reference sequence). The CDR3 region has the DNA TGTGCCAGTAGTCACATGGGGACTCACGGACTAGATACGCAGTATTTT. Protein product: CASSHMGTHGLDTQYF.

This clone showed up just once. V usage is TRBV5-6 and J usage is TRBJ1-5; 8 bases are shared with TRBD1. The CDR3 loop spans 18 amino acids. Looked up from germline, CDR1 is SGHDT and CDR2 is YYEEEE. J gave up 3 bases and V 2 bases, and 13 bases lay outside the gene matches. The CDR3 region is CASSFRGRGRGPNQPQHF. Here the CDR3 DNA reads TGTGCCAGCAGCTTCAGGGGGCGCGGTAGGGGGCCCAATCAGCCCCAGCATTTT. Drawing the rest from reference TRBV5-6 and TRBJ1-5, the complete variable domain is DAGVTQSPTHLIKTRGQQVTLRCSPKSGHDTVSWYQQALGQGPQFIFQYYEEEERQRGNFPDRFSGHQFPNYSSELNVNALLLGDSALYLCASSFRGRGRGPNQPQHFGDGTRLSIL.

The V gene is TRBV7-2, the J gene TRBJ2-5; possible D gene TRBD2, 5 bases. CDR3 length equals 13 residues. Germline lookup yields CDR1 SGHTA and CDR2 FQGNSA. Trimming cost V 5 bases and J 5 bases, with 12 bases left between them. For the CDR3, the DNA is TGTGCCAGCAGCGGCCTAGCAGTTGAGACCCAGTACTTC. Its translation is CASSGLAVETQYF.

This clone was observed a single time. The CDR3 coding sequence is TGCAGTGCTAGTCAGGGGGCTCAGACTGAAGCTTTCTTT. This gives the protein CSASQGAQTEAFF. V usage is TRBV20-1 and J usage is TRBJ1-1; 8 nucleotides agree with TRBD1. In germline, CDR1 is DFQATT, CDR2 SNEGSKA (reference sequence). This CDR3 is 13 amino acids long. V lost 3 bases, J lost 5 bases, and 5 bases stayed unmatched.

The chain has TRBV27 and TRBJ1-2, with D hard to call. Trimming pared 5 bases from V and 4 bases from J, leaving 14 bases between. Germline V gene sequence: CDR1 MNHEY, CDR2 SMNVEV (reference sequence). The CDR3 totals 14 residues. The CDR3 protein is CASSPIGLTYGYTF. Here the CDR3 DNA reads TGTGCCAGCAGTCCGATCGGACTTACCTATGGCTACACCTTC.